Given below is one T cell receptor (beta chain) in context. Its antigen is currently unknown. Regarding treatment: roughly ten-day PBMC culture with coronavirus spike peptide pools or control peptides (ViraFEST assay). TCR sequencing followed the expansion of antigen-specific T cells with peptide pools in ViraFEST. The sample comes from a study of vaccination and CD4 T cells after COVID-19. Overall study context: Blood was drawn a median around 72 days post second dose, range 14 to 241. General study findings and limits: Going from about 22 to 38, median SARS-CoV-2-reactive clonotypes did not rise significantly.

The Oncomine TCR Beta short-read assay was applied to DNA of cultured CD4+ T cells. TCRdb used MiXCR to reprocess the PCR reads, holding one entry per CDR3 protein. Of approximately 7,000 distinct CDR3 sequences listed, roughly two thirds are singletons. CDR1 is DFQATT, CDR2 SNEGSKA, per germline (reference sequence). CDR3 length: 14 residues. Trimming removed 6 bases from V and 7 bases from J, with 16 bases in between. This TCR came from a human donor who had recovered from COVID-19. This sequence joins TRBV20-1 and TRBJ1-6; D possibly corresponds to TRBD1 (5 bases). The sequenced sample was CD4+ T cells from blood, cultured in vitro. The CDR3 region is CSAPVGQPNSPLHF. The DNA for the CDR3 is TGCAGTGCCCCGGTGGGGCAGCCGAATTCACCCCTCCACTTT.